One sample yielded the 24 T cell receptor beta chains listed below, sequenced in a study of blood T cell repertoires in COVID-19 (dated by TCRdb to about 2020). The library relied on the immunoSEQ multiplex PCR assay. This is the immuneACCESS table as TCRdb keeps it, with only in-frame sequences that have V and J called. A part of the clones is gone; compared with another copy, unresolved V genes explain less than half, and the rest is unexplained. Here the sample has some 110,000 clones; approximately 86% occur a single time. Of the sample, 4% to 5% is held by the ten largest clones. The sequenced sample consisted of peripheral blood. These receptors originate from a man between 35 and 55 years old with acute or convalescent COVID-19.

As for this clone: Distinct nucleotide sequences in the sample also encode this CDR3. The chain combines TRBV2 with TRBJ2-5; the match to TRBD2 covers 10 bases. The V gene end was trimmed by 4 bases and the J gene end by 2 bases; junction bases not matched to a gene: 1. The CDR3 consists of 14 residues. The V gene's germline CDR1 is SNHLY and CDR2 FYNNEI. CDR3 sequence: CASSGTSGQETQYF. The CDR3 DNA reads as TGTGCCAGCAGTGGGACTAGCGGACAAGAGACCCAGTACTTC.

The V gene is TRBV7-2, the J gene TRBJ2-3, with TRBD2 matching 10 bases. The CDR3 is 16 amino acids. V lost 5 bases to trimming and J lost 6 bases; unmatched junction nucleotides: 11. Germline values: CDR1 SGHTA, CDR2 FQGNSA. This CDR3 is CASSPLAGVAPDTQYF. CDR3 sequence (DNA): TGTGCCAGCAGCCCCCTAGCGGGGGTTGCCCCGGATACGCAGTATTTT.

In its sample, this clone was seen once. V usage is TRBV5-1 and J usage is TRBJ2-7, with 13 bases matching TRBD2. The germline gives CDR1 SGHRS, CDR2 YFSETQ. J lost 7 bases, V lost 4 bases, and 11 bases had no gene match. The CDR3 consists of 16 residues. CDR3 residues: CASSPTGTSGVDEQYF. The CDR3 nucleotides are TGCGCCAGCAGCCCAACCGGGACTAGCGGGGTTGATGAGCAGTACTTC. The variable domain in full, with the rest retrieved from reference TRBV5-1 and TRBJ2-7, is KAGVTQTPRYLIKTRGQQVTLSCSPISGHRSVSWYQQTPGQGLQFLFEYFSETQRNKGNFPGRFSGRQFSNSRSEMNVSTLELGDSALYLCASSPTGTSGVDEQYFGPGTRLTVT.

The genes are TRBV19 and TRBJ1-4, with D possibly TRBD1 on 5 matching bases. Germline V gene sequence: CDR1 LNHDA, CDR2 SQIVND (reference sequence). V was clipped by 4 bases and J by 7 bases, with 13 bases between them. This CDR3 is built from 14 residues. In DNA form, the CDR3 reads TGTGCCAGTAGTAGAGGAGGGGAAGGTGAAAAACTGTTTTTT. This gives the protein CASSRGGEGEKLFF. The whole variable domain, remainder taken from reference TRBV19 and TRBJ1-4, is DGGITQSPKYLFRKEGQNVTLSCEQNLNHDAMYWYRQDPGQGLRLIYYSQIVNDFQKGDIAEGYSVSREKKESFPLTVTSAQKNPTAFYLCASSRGGEGEKLFFGSGTQLSVL.

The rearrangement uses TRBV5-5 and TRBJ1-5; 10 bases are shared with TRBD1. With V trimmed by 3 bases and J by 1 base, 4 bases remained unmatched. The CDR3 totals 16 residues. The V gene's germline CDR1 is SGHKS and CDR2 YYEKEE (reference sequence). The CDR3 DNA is TGTGCCAGCAGCTCGGGACAGGGGTTGAGCAATCAGCCCCAGCATTTT. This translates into CASSSGQGLSNQPQHF.

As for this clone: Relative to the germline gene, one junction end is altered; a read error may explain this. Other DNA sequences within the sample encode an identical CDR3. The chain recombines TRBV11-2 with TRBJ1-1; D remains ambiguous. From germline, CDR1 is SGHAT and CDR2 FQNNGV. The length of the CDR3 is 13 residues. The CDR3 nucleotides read TGTGCCAGCAGCTTAGATCTCAACACCGAAGCTTTCTTT. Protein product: CASSLDLNTEAFF.

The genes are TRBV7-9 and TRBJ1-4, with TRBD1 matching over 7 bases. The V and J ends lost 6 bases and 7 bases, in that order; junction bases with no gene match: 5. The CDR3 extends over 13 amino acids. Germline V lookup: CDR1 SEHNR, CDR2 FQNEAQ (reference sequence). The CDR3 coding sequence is TGTGCCAGCAGAAACCGGGACAGTGAAAAACTGTTTTTT. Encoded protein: CASRNRDSEKLFF. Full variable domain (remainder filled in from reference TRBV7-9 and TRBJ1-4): DTGVSQNPRHKITKRGQNVTFRCDPISEHNRLYWYRQTLGQGPEFLTYFQNEAQLEKSRLLSDRFSAERPKGSFSTLEIQRTEQGDSAMYLCASRNRDSEKLFFGSGTQLSVL.

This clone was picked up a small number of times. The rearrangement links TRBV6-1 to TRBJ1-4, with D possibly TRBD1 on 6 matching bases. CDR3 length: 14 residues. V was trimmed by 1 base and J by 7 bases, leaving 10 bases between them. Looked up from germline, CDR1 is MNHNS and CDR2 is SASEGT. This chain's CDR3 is CASSEEGGGEKLFF. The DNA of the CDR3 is TGTGCCAGCAGTGAAGAAGGGGGGGGTGAAAAACTGTTTTTT.

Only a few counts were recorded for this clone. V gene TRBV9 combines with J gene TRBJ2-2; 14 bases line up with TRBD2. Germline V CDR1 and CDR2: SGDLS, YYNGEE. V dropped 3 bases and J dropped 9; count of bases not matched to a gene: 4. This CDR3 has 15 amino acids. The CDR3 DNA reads TGTGCCAGCAGCGGGGGACTAGCGGGAGAACGGGAGCTGTTTTTT. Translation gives CASSGGLAGERELFF.

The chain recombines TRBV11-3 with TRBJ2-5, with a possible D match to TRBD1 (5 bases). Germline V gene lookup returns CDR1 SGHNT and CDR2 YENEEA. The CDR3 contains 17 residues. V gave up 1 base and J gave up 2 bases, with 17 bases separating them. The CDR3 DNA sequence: TGTGCCAGCAGCTTAGGGCCAACAAGGGGAAGACAAGAGACCCAGTACTTC. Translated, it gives CASSLGPTRGRQETQYF.

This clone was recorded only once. The CDR3 spells CASSMDSLNQPQHF. In DNA, the CDR3 is TGTGCCAGTAGTATGGACAGCTTGAATCAGCCCCAGCATTTT. The chain uses TRBV19 and TRBJ1-5; D might be TRBD1 (6 bases). The CDR3 loop spans 14 amino acids. The V end was cut by 3 bases, the J end by 4 bases, with 10 bases between. Germline CDR1 is LNHDA and CDR2 is SQIVND (reference sequence).

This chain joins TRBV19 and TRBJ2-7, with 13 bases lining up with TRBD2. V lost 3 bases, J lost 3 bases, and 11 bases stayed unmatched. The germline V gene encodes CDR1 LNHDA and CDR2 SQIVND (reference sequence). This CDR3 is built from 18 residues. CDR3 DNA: TGTGCCAGTAGTATGTGGTCGGGACTAGCGGGAAGAGGCTACGAGCAGTACTTC. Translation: CASSMWSGLAGRGYEQYF.

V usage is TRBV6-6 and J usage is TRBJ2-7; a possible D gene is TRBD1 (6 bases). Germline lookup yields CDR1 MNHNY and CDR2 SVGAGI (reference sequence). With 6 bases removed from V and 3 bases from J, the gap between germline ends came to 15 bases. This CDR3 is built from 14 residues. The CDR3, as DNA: TGTGCCAGCAGGTCTCGGGACACCCACTACGAGCAGTACTTC. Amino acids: CASRSRDTHYEQYF.

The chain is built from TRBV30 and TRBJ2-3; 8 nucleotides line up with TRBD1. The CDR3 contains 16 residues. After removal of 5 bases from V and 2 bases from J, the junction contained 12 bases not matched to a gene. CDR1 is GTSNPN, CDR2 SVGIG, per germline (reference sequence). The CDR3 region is CAWSNRDRSLTDTQYF. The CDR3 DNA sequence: TGTGCCTGGTCAAACCGGGACAGGTCGCTCACAGATACGCAGTATTTT.

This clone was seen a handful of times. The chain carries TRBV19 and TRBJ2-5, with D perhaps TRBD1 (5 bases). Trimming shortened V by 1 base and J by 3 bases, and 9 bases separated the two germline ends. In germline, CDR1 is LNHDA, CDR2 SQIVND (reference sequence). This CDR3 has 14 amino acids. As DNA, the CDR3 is TGTGCCAGTAGTATAGGGGGCTGGGAAGAGACCCAGTACTTC. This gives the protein CASSIGGWEETQYF.

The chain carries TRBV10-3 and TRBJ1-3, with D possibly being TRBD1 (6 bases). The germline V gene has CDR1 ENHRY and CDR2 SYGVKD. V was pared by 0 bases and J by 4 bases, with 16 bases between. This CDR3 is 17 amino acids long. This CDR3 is CAISESNGGRGGNTIYF. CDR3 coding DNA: TGTGCCATCAGTGAGTCGAATGGGGGCAGAGGCGGAAACACCATATATTTT.

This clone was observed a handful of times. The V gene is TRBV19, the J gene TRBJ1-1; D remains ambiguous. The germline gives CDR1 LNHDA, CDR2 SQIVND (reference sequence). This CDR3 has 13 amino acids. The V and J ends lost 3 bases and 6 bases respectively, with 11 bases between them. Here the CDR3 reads CASSMTNWAEAFF. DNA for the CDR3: TGTGCCAGTAGTATGACAAATTGGGCTGAAGCTTTCTTT.

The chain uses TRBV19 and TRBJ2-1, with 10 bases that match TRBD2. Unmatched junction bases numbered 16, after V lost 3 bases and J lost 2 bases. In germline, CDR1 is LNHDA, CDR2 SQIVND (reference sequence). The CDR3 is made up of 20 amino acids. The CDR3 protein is CASSITAGLATYSPYNEQFF. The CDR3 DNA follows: TGTGCCAGTAGTATTACAGCGGGACTAGCGACTTATTCCCCCTACAATGAGCAGTTCTTC.

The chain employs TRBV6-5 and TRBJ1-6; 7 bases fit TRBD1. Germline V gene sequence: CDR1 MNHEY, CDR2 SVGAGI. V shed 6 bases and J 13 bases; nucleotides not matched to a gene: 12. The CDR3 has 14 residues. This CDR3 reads CASRFRDSLSPLHF. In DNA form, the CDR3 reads TGTGCCAGCAGGTTCCGGGACAGTCTCTCCCCCCTCCACTTT.

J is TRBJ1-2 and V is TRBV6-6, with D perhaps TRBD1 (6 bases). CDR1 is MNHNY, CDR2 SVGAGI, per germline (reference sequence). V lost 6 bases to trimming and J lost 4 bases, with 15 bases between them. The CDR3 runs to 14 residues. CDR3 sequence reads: CASSQKGDTYGYTF. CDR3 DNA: TGTGCCAGCAGCCAAAAGGGGGACACCTATGGCTACACCTTC.

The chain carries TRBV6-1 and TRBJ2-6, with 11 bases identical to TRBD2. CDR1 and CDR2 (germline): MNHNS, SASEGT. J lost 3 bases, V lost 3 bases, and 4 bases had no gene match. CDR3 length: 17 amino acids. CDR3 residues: CASSEIAGGGGANVLTF. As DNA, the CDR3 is TGTGCCAGCAGTGAGATAGCGGGAGGGGGTGGGGCCAACGTCCTGACTTTC.

The CDR3 here is CASSLFPGNEKLFF. As DNA, the CDR3 is TGTGCCAGCAGCTTGTTCCCGGGGAATGAAAAACTGTTTTTT. V usage is TRBV5-8 and J usage is TRBJ1-4, with D unclear. The CDR3 totals 14 residues. CDR1 and CDR2 from the germline V gene are SGHTS and YDEGEE. The V end lost 1 base, the J end lost 5 bases, and 9 bases lay between the germline ends. Based on the CDR3 plus reference TRBV5-8 and TRBJ1-4, the full variable domain is EAGVTQSPTHLIKTRGQQATLRCSPISGHTSVYWYQQALGLGLQFLLWYDEGEERNRGNFPPRFSGRQFPNYSSELNVNALELEDSALYLCASSLFPGNEKLFFGSGTQLSVL.

CDR3 in DNA: TGTGCCAGCAGTGGGACAGGGGGCAACACTGAAGCTTTCTTT. It encodes CASSGTGGNTEAFF. The genes are TRBV25-1 and TRBJ1-1; 11 nucleotides match TRBD1. The junction had 0 bases not matched to a gene; V was cut back by 4 bases and J by 2 bases. Looked up from germline, CDR1 is MGHDK and CDR2 is SYGVNS. CDR3 length equals 14 residues.

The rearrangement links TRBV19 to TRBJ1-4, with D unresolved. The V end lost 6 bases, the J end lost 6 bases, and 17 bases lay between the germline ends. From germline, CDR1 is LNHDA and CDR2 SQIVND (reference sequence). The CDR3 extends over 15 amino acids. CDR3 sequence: CASSLRSRVDEKLFF. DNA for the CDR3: TGTGCCAGTAGCCTCCGTTCCCGGGTGGATGAAAAACTGTTTTTT.